Shown below are 13 T cell receptor beta chains from a single sample sequenced in a study of molecular identifiers for immune sequencing clone quantification. TCRdb processed the PCR reads anew with MiXCR; each CDR3 protein has one entry. The data show about 630,000 distinct CDR3 sequences, 25% seen once. The sequenced material came from naive CD8+ T cells from blood, with Jurkat cell RNA spiked in. The subset is: FACS-sorted CD8+CD4-CCR7+CD45RA+ naive T cells. Source of these receptors: a human donor in good health. Some libraries in this study had Jurkat cell RNA spiked in.

In this sample, this clonotype turned up a few times. A junction end diverges from the germline sequence, so it may reflect a read error. The chain carries TRBV5-3 and TRBJ2-7; D possibly matches TRBD1 or TRBD2 (6 bases each). TRBV5-3 is marked as an open reading frame, function uncertain. The CDR3 has 16 residues. This CDR3 reads CASSLDRGPSSYEQYF. The CDR3 region has the DNA TGTGCCAGCAGCTTGGATCGGGGGCCAAGCTCCTACGAGCAGTACTTC.

The CDR3 coding sequence is TGTGCCAGCAGCTTGAGTACTAGCGGGAGTGGGGATGAGCAGTTCTTC. This gives the protein CASSLSTSGSGDEQFF. The J gene is TRBJ2-1, the V gene TRBV5-6, with 11 bases fitting TRBD2. Trimming took 1 base from V and 8 from J; bases not matched to a gene: 8. The CDR3 contains 16 residues. In germline, CDR1 is SGHDT, CDR2 YYEEEE.

As concerns this clonotype: A much larger clone lies a single base off, so this may be a read error. The rearrangement links TRBV5-1 to TRBJ2-7; 10 nucleotides match TRBD1. The CDR3 contains 15 residues. CDR1 is SGHRS and CDR2 is YFSETQ in the germline V gene. The CDR3 spells CASSLGPGQGYEHYF. CDR3 sequence (DNA): TGCGCCAGCAGCTTGGGACCGGGACAGGGGTACGAGCACTACTTC.

This clonotype has only a few counts. The chain is built from TRBV7-9 and TRBJ2-1; D gene unclear. The CDR3 runs 18 residues. Germline loops: CDR1 SEHNR, CDR2 FQNEAQ (reference sequence). V was clipped by 0 bases and J by 3 bases, with 18 bases between them. This CDR3 is CASSLAQEVADIYNEQFF. As DNA, the CDR3 is TGTGCCAGCAGCTTAGCGCAAGAGGTCGCAGACATCTACAATGAGCAGTTCTTC.

This clonotype was counted at least ten times. The genes are TRBV27 and TRBJ2-2, with a possible D match to TRBD1 (5 bases). Germline assignment: CDR1 MNHEY and CDR2 SMNVEV (reference sequence). The V end was cut by 2 bases, the J end by 11 bases, with 21 bases between. The CDR3 has 16 amino acids. The CDR3 DNA is TGTGCCAGCAGTTTAAGGTCCCCACAGGCAGCCCTAGAGCTGTTTTTT. It codes for CASSLRSPQAALELFF.

This clonotype was seen only a few times. The V call is TRBV4-1, the J call TRBJ2-7; the D is unclear. This CDR3 has 16 residues. The germline V and J ends were trimmed by 0 bases and 0 bases, with 12 bases remaining between them. Germline V CDR1 and CDR2: MGHRA, YSYEKL. Here the CDR3 reads CASSQEGGSVSYEQYF. CDR3 coding DNA: TGCGCCAGCAGCCAAGAGGGTGGTTCAGTCTCCTACGAGCAGTACTTC.

This clonotype was counted at least ten times. The chain employs TRBV7-6 and TRBJ1-1; unclear D gene. V was clipped by 6 bases and J by 1 base, with 12 bases between them. CDR3 length: 14 amino acids. From germline, CDR1 is SGHVS and CDR2 FNYEAQ. The CDR3 nucleotides are TGTGCCAGCAGACCCGACGGACCGAACACTGAAGCTTTCTTT. Protein product: CASRPDGPNTEAFF.

This clonotype was observed a few times. The chain uses TRBV5-4 and TRBJ2-3, with D perhaps given as TRBD1 or TRBD2 (5 bases each). Germline V CDR1 and CDR2: SGHNT, YYREEE (reference sequence). The CDR3 consists of 13 residues. V was shortened by 3 bases and J by 5 bases, with 10 bases between the two germline ends. CDR3 protein: CASSWRGGDTQYF. The CDR3, as DNA: TGTGCCAGCAGCTGGCGTGGGGGAGATACGCAGTATTTT.

There are many counts of this clonotype. The J gene is TRBJ1-1, the V gene TRBV28; TRBD1 is a possible D gene (5 bases). CDR3 length: 13 amino acids. The germline gives CDR1 MDHEN, CDR2 SYDVKM. V lost 8 bases to trimming and J lost 3 bases, with 13 bases between them. The CDR3 DNA reads as TGTGCCAGCGAACGGGGGTTTGACACTGAAGCTTTCTTT. Protein: CASERGFDTEAFF.

This clonotype was found a few times. The chain is built from TRBV19 and TRBJ2-7; D is undetermined. Germline lookup yields CDR1 LNHDA and CDR2 SQIVND (reference sequence). V gave up 8 bases and J gave up 3 bases, with 8 bases separating them. The CDR3 is made up of 11 amino acids. The CDR3 reads CASLKGYEQYF. CDR3 DNA: TGTGCCAGTTTAAAAGGCTACGAGCAGTACTTC.

This clonotype was detected a few times. The chain employs TRBV27 and TRBJ2-7; 11 nucleotides line up with TRBD2. This CDR3 has 15 amino acids. The germline V gene has CDR1 MNHEY and CDR2 SMNVEV (reference sequence). V lost 3 bases to trimming and J lost 3 bases; unmatched junction nucleotides: 4. In DNA form, the CDR3 reads TGTGCCAGCAGTTTCGGTAGCGGGGGGGACTACGAGCAGTACTTC. Protein sequence: CASSFGSGGDYEQYF.

To note about this clonotype: No conserved phenylalanine or tryptophan ends this CDR3, so it is likely a read error. V gene TRBV24-1 combines with J gene TRBJ2-1; TRBD1 agrees at 7 bases. Unmatched junction bases numbered 16, after V lost 3 bases and J lost 0 bases. This CDR3 is built from 20 residues. Germline CDR1 is KGHDR and CDR2 is SFDVKD. CDR3 nucleotide sequence: TGTGCCACCAGTGATCCAAAACCGACCGGACAGGAGGCCTCCTACAATGAGCAGTTCTAC. It specifies CATSDPKPTGQEASYNEQFY.

This clonotype was recorded many times. This chain links TRBV7-9 with TRBJ2-3, with 10 bases identical to TRBD2. The CDR3 length is 18 residues. V lost 5 bases, J lost 4 bases, and 15 bases stayed unmatched. The V gene's germline CDR1 is SEHNR and CDR2 FQNEAQ (reference sequence). DNA for the CDR3: TGTGCCAGCAGCGCACCCTCCACTAGCGGGAAAGGCGCAGATACGCAGTATTTT. Encoded protein: CASSAPSTSGKGADTQYF.